These 29 T cell receptor beta chains were all obtained from the same sample, sequenced in a study of CD8 T cell repertoires and HIV-1 epitope variants. Assay: immunoSEQ multiplex PCR; the TCRdb copy retains only in-frame clones and omits some. Of more than 2,000 clones listed, about three fifths are singletons. Their target antigens are unknown. Sequencing was done on a sample of cultured CD8+ T cells derived from PBMCs. Source of these receptors: a male donor with HIV.

This chain connects TRBV7-3 to TRBJ2-5, with a possible D match to TRBD1 (6 bases). The germline gives CDR1 SGHTA, CDR2 FQGTGA. CDR3 length equals 13 residues. V was cut by 2 bases and J by 7 bases, with 11 bases left in between. The CDR3 nucleotides are TGTGCCAGCAGCTTATCCCCCAGGGGGACCCAGTACTTC. The encoded protein is CASSLSPRGTQYF.

This chain uses TRBV5-6 with TRBJ2-1; TRBD1 might be the D (6 bases). The V gene's germline CDR1 is SGHDT and CDR2 YYEEEE. The CDR3 length is 12 residues. The ends were cut back, 4 bases at V and 8 bases at J, with 10 bases in the middle. The CDR3 here is CASSLPGDEQFF. As DNA, the CDR3 is TGTGCCAGCAGCCTACCAGGGGATGAGCAGTTCTTC.

The chain has TRBV13 and TRBJ2-5; TRBD1 might be the D (7 bases). Trimming cost V 5 bases and J 7 bases, with 23 bases left between them. The CDR3 is 16 residues long. CDR1 is PRHDT, CDR2 FYEKMQ, per germline (reference sequence). CDR3 sequence (DNA): TGTGCCAGCAGCCCGTCCGCAGGGGGAAGGCGGGGGACCCAGTACTTC. Its translation is CASSPSAGGRRGTQYF. Filled out from reference TRBV13 and TRBJ2-5, the complete variable domain reads AAGVIQSPRHLIKEKRETATLKCYPIPRHDTVYWYQQGPGQDPQFLISFYEKMQSDKGSIPDRFSAQQFSDYHSELNMSSLELGDSALYFCASSPSAGGRRGTQYFGPGTRLLVL.

This clone was observed a few times. The chain carries TRBV7-7 and TRBJ2-6; D is unclear. The V end was cut by 5 bases, the J end by 5 bases, with 22 bases between. The CDR3 covers 18 residues. Germline CDR1 SSHAT, CDR2 FNYEAQ (reference sequence). In nucleotides, the CDR3 is TGTGCCAGCAGCCACAGATTAGTGCCACAAAGTCGGGCCAACGTCCTGACTTTC. The encoded protein is CASSHRLVPQSRANVLTF.

By share of the sample, this clone is medium-sized. The genes are TRBV27 and TRBJ2-7, with TRBD2 identical over 11 bases. The CDR3 is 14 amino acids. Germline CDR1 is MNHEY and CDR2 is SMNVEV (reference sequence). The ends lost 5 bases at V and 6 bases at J; junction bases unmatched: 6. The CDR3 DNA reads TGTGCCAGCAGTCTCATAGCGGGAGGGCCCGAGCAGTACTTC. Translating it yields CASSLIAGGPEQYF.

V gene TRBV7-2 combines with J gene TRBJ1-3; possibly TRBD1 for D (6 bases). Germline-derived CDR1 and CDR2 are SGHTA and FQGNSA. V gave up 5 bases and J gave up 4 bases, with 18 bases separating them. The CDR3 loop spans 16 amino acids. CDR3 sequence (DNA): TGTGCCAGCAGCCCCCCCTCGGCCGGGACAGGAAACACCATATATTTT. Encoded protein: CASSPPSAGTGNTIYF.

The chain recombines TRBV6-4 with TRBJ2-2; D is unresolved. Looked up from germline, CDR1 is MRHNA and CDR2 is SNTAGT. CDR3 length: 13 amino acids. V gave up 2 bases and J gave up 1 base, with 2 bases separating them. The CDR3 DNA sequence: TGTGCCAGCAGTGACAGGAACACCGGGGAGCTGTTTTTT. This gives the protein CASSDRNTGELFF.

CDR3 sequence (DNA): TGTGCCAGCAGTCTTCAGGGCTACGAGCAGTACTTC. This encodes CASSLQGYEQYF. The chain carries TRBV7-9 and TRBJ2-7, with a tentative D call TRBD1 (5 bases). Germline loops: CDR1 SEHNR, CDR2 FQNEAQ (reference sequence). Deletions cut 6 bases from V and 3 bases from J, with 9 bases between. The CDR3 is 12 residues long.

The chain is built from TRBV27 and TRBJ2-7; D unresolved. CDR3 size: 13 residues. Trimming left V 2 bases short and J 12 bases short, with 17 bases between. Per the germline V gene, CDR1 is MNHEY and CDR2 is SMNVEV (reference sequence). In nucleotides, the CDR3 is TGTGCCAGCAGTTTAGGTTGGGCATCTAGTAGGTACTTC. This encodes CASSLGWASSRYF.

This sequence joins TRBV13 and TRBJ1-4, with a weak D call TRBD1 (5 bases). This CDR3 region has 14 residues. With 4 bases removed from V and 8 bases from J, the gap between germline ends came to 14 bases. From germline, CDR1 is PRHDT and CDR2 FYEKMQ (reference sequence). The CDR3 spells CASSYGVGDEKLFF. In DNA form, the CDR3 reads TGTGCCAGCAGCTACGGGGTAGGGGACGAAAAACTGTTTTTT.

This clone has just a few counts. The chain has TRBV4-3 and TRBJ2-1, with 8 bases aligning to TRBD2. From germline, CDR1 is LGHNA and CDR2 YSLEER. This CDR3 spans 18 amino acids. J was trimmed by 2 bases and V by 1 base; bases with no gene match: 10. CDR3: CASSQAQPGGATYNEQFF. Here the CDR3 DNA reads TGCGCCAGCAGCCAAGCCCAGCCCGGGGGGGCTACCTACAATGAGCAGTTCTTC.

The chain carries TRBV19 and TRBJ1-5, with D hard to call. The V and J ends lost 6 bases and 0 bases respectively, with 12 bases between them. The CDR3 contains 15 residues. CDR1 and CDR2 from the germline V gene are LNHDA and SQIVND (reference sequence). CDR3 in DNA: TGTGCCAGTAGCCTGGACTTACTTAGCAATCAGCCCCAGCATTTT. As protein: CASSLDLLSNQPQHF.

DNA for the CDR3: TGTGCCAGCAGCTTGTATACCGGGACTAACACCGGGGAGCTGTTTTTT. Translating gives CASSLYTGTNTGELFF. The chain combines TRBV7-6 with TRBJ2-2; D possibly corresponds to TRBD2 (6 bases). The CDR3 runs 16 residues. CDR1 is SGHVS and CDR2 is FNYEAQ in the germline V gene. V lost 3 bases and J lost 2, with 13 bases in between.

The chain is built from TRBV27 and TRBJ2-3; TRBD2 matches 9 bases. With 5 bases clipped from V and 1 base from J, the junction kept 1 base outside the gene matches. This CDR3 region has 14 residues. Germline V gene data show CDR1 as MNHEY and CDR2 as SMNVEV (reference sequence). CDR3 protein: CASSASGGTDTQYF. The CDR3 DNA reads TGTGCCAGCAGTGCTAGCGGGGGCACAGATACGCAGTATTTT.

J is TRBJ2-7 and V is TRBV7-8; D is perhaps TRBD1 or TRBD2 (5 bases each). Per germline, CDR1 SGHVS and CDR2 FQNEAQ. The CDR3 has 15 amino acids. V was pared by 5 bases and J by 5 bases, with 19 bases between. The chain's CDR3 is CASSTITGPPHEQYF. CDR3 coding DNA: TGTGCCAGCAGCACGATAACGGGACCGCCCCACGAGCAGTACTTC.

This clone is termed large. This chain joins TRBV15 and TRBJ1-1, with D uncertain. V gave up 0 bases and J gave up 2 bases, with 10 bases separating them. CDR1 LNHNV and CDR2 YYDKDF come from the germline V gene (reference sequence). The CDR3 totals 15 residues. The CDR3 coding sequence is TGTGCCACCAGCAGAGATAGGGCGCCAAACACTGAAGCTTTCTTT. This codes for CATSRDRAPNTEAFF.

A few counts support this clone. The V gene is TRBV11-2, the J gene TRBJ1-1; the D is unclear. V lost 2 bases to trimming and J lost 1 base, with 2 bases between them. This CDR3 is built from 12 residues. Germline CDR1 is SGHAT and CDR2 is FQNNGV. CDR3 in amino acids: CASSLWNTEAFF. In DNA, the CDR3 is TGTGCCAGCAGCTTATGGAACACTGAAGCTTTCTTT.

The rearrangement uses TRBV7-9 and TRBJ2-7, with 11 bases identical to TRBD2. Germline V CDR1 and CDR2: SEHNR, FQNEAQ (reference sequence). CDR3 size: 14 residues. The trim removed 5 bases at V and 4 bases at J, leaving 4 bases unmatched. The CDR3 loop reads CASSPGTSGYEQYF. The CDR3 nucleotides are TGTGCCAGCAGCCCCGGGACTAGCGGTTACGAGCAGTACTTC. The full variable domain, completed using reference TRBV7-9 and TRBJ2-7, is DTGVSQNPRHKITKRGQNVTFRCDPISEHNRLYWYRQTLGQGPEFLTYFQNEAQLEKSRLLSDRFSAERPKGSFSTLEIQRTEQGDSAMYLCASSPGTSGYEQYFGPGTRLTVT.

This clone was seen a few times. The chain couples TRBV13 to TRBJ1-5; 7 bases line up with TRBD1. The CDR3 is 14 amino acids. The J segment lost 5 bases and the V segment lost 5 bases, leaving 6 bases of the junction unmatched. In germline, CDR1 is PRHDT, CDR2 FYEKMQ (reference sequence). CDR3 DNA sequence: TGTGCCAGCAGCCTTGGACAGGAGGATCAGCCCCAGCATTTT. Translated, it gives CASSLGQEDQPQHF.

The V call is TRBV28, the J call TRBJ1-1; D not resolved. This CDR3 spans 11 amino acids. From germline, CDR1 is MDHEN and CDR2 SYDVKM. Trimming left V 7 bases short and J 8 bases short, with 11 bases between. The CDR3 DNA is TGTGCCAGCATTAATGCCGTCGAAGCTTTCTTT. Translation: CASINAVEAFF.

The gene calls are TRBV6-1 and TRBJ2-7; D is tentatively TRBD1 or TRBD2 (5 bases each). The CDR3 contains 13 residues. Germline assignment: CDR1 MNHNS and CDR2 SASEGT. With 4 bases removed from V and 6 bases from J, the gap between germline ends came to 13 bases. The CDR3 DNA is TGTGCCAGCAGTGGGGACGTTCCAGGCGAGCAGTACTTC. Translating it yields CASSGDVPGEQYF.

The rearrangement joins TRBV19 to TRBJ2-7, with a weak D call TRBD2 (6 bases). Germline CDR1 reads LNHDA; CDR2 reads SQIVND (reference sequence). V gave up 6 bases and J gave up 3 bases, with 12 bases separating them. The CDR3 runs to 13 residues. The CDR3 region has the DNA TGTGCCAGTAGGATGCCGGGAGACTACGAGCAGTACTTC. Amino acid sequence: CASRMPGDYEQYF.

This clone was observed a handful of times. This rearrangement joins TRBV5-1 to TRBJ2-7; either TRBD1 or TRBD2 may fit D (5 bases each). Trimming took off 2 bases at V and 0 bases at J, with 12 bases between the two ends. The germline V gene has CDR1 SGHRS and CDR2 YFSETQ. The CDR3 runs to 15 residues. Here the CDR3 reads CASSFLTGPSYEQYF. DNA of the CDR3: TGCGCCAGCAGCTTTCTGACGGGACCCTCCTACGAGCAGTACTTC.

This clone was counted only a few times. The chain employs TRBV7-8 and TRBJ1-5; the match to TRBD1 covers 10 bases. CDR3 length: 14 residues. V dropped 3 bases and J dropped 5; count of bases not matched to a gene: 1. Germline-derived CDR1 and CDR2 are SGHVS and FQNEAQ. The DNA of the CDR3 is TGTGCCAGCAGCTTGGACAGGGGGGATCAGCCCCAGCATTTT. Protein sequence: CASSLDRGDQPQHF.

This clone was counted a few times. This sequence joins TRBV7-9 and TRBJ2-1; D assignment may be TRBD1 or TRBD2 (6 bases each). Germline assignment: CDR1 SEHNR and CDR2 FQNEAQ (reference sequence). The V and J ends lost 8 bases and 9 bases respectively, with 11 bases between them. This CDR3 has 11 residues. CDR3 in amino acids: CASLQGGEQFF. CDR3 bases: TGTGCCAGCTTACAGGGAGGTGAGCAGTTCTTC.

This clone has more than one count but fewer than ten. The chain recombines TRBV28 with TRBJ1-2; 7 bases line up with TRBD1. Germline values: CDR1 MDHEN, CDR2 SYDVKM. The CDR3 spans 15 residues. V shed 6 bases and J 8 bases; nucleotides not matched to a gene: 15. The CDR3 DNA is TGTGCCAGCAGCTCCCCCCGCGAGGGGGCGATGGGCTACACCTTC. It encodes CASSSPREGAMGYTF.

On this clone itself: Likely a read error: the CDR3 ends without its conserved phenylalanine or tryptophan. Because the CDR3's place on the DNA is in doubt, the DNA is left out and the CDR3 is given as listed by TCRdb. This chain connects TRBV10-3 to TRBJ1-2. The CDR3 is 8 amino acids long, termini counted. Germline V CDR1 and CDR2: ENHRY, SYGVKD. CDR3 in amino acids: CAISVLES.

The chain carries TRBV5-6 and TRBJ2-7; tentative D call: TRBD1 (6 bases). The germline CDR1 and CDR2 sequences are SGHDT and YYEEEE. V lost 6 bases and J 8 bases, leaving 18 bases between the germline ends. The CDR3 totals 13 residues. The CDR3 reads CASTSWDNLKQYF. The CDR3 DNA sequence: TGTGCCAGCACCTCATGGGACAACCTTAAGCAGTACTTC.

V and J are TRBV4-3 and TRBJ1-1; no clear D. The CDR3 length is 14 residues. Per the germline V gene, CDR1 is LGHNA and CDR2 is YSLEER. Trimming shortened V by 0 bases and J by 1 base, and 6 bases separated the two germline ends. The DNA of the CDR3 is TGCGCCAGCAGCCAAGATCCGAAGAACACTGAAGCTTTCTTT. Translated, it gives CASSQDPKNTEAFF.